Listed here is a single T cell receptor beta chain. These data come from a study of shared clonotypes between healthy human individuals. The donors were adults (healthy and HIV-negative) with no recent acute infections or vaccinations. Profiled with immunoSEQ multiplex PCR; TCRdb holds only in-frame clones, not every one. The sample shows under 1,100,000 clones, around 78% of them seen only once. Germline CDR1 is KGHSH and CDR2 is LQKENI. This CDR3 has 15 residues. The junction had 6 bases not matched to a gene; V was cut back by 2 bases and J by 5 bases. This sequence was found in a man aged 18 to 30 in good health. Some clones in this sample may be carry-over from other donors' samples. The sample taken for sequencing was memory CD4+ T cells from PBMCs. Subset noted: CD45RA-negative fraction. The chain joins TRBV18 to TRBJ1-1; TRBD1 aligns across 9 bases. CDR3 in DNA: TGTGCCAGCTCACCAACAGGGGGCGAGGGAACTGAAGCTTTCTTT. Residues: CASSPTGGEGTEAFF. Full variable domain (missing parts from reference TRBV18 and TRBJ1-1): NAGVMQNPRHLVRRRGQEARLRCSPMKGHSHVYWYRQLPEEGLKFMVYLQKENIIDESGMPKERFSAEFPKEGPSILRIQQVVRGDSAAYFCASSPTGGEGTEAFFGQGTRLTVV.